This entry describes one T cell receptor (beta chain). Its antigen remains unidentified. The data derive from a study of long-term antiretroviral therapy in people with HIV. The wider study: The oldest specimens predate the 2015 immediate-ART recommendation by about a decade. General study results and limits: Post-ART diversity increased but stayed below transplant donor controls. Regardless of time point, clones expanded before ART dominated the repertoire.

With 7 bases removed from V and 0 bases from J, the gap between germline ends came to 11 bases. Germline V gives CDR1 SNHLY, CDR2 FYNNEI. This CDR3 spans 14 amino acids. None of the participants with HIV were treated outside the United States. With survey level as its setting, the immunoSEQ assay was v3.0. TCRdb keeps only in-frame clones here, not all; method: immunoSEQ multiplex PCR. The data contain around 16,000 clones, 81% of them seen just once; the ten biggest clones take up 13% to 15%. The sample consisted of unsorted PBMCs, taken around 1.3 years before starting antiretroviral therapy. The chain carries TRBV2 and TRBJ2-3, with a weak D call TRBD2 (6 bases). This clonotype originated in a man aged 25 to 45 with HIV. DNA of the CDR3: TGTGCCAGCATACTAGCCTTTAGCACAGATACGCAGTATTTT. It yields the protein CASILAFSTDTQYF. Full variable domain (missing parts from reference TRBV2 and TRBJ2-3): EPEVTQTPSHQVTQMGQEVILRCVPISNHLYFYWYRQILGQKVEFLVSFYNNEISEKSEIFDDQFSVERPDGSNFTLKIRSTKLEDSAMYFCASILAFSTDTQYFGPGTRLTVL.